This is a list of T cell receptor beta chains from one sample in a study of cytomegalovirus exposure and HLA in healthy donors. The table came from immunoSEQ multiplex PCR; TCRdb's copy has only in-frame clones and leaves some out. Among about 100,000 clones listed, about 82% were seen once. The material sequenced was PBMCs. Receptors originate from a man aged 25-40 years in good health and CMV-seronegative. Both conserved end residues are part of each CDR3.

>TRBJ1-6|TRBV30
CAWTTGFNSPLHF
>TRBJ2-1|TRBV25-1
CASSPAASGGAWDEQFF
>TRBJ2-3|TRBV6-1
CASSDSGPDTQYF
>TRBJ1-5|TRBV15
CATSRPAEPQHF
>TRBJ2-7|TRBV28
CASSKTGPIDEQYF
>TRBJ1-2|TRBV9
CASSAGPRGGYTF
>TRBJ2-3|TRBV7-6
CASSLSQGSTDTQYF
>TRBJ2-3|TRBV7-2
CASSTDFTDTQYF
>TRBJ2-7|TRBV7-9
CASSPFGGPNEQYF
>TRBJ1-1|TRBV7-3
CASSRGQGRAEAFF
>TRBJ2-1|TRBV27
CASRSRGGASYNEQFF
>TRBJ1-2|TRBV10-3
CAINLGTVGYTF
>TRBJ2-3|TRBV5-4
CASSLQGTSTDTQYF
>TRBJ1-5|TRBV6-5
CASRITERDSRAQHF
>TRBJ1-2|TRBV28
CASSETPDFYGYTF
>TRBJ2-1|TRBV2
CASCSSGVYNEQFF
>TRBJ1-1|TRBV7-9
CASSPDRGNTEAFF
>TRBJ2-5|TRBV6-1
CASSVNRGHQETQYF
>TRBJ2-1|TRBV4-1
CASSQVGLDEQFF
>TRBJ1-1|TRBV5-1
CASSLASGVTEAFF
>.|TRBV30
CAWTEGSEQYF
>TRBJ1-5|TRBV30
CAWSIDRVNSARHF
>TRBJ2-7|TRBV5-1
CASSLVAPYEQYF
>TRBJ1-4|TRBV9
CASSGRETNEKLFF
>TRBJ1-1|TRBV6-5
CASSQRGNTEAFF
>TRBJ2-1|TRBV7-3
CASSLGAINEQFF
>TRBJ2-3|TRBV10-2
CASSESFGSGSTDTQYF
>TRBJ1-1|TRBV5-4
CASSPTAGPEAFF
>TRBJ1-3|TRBV12-5
CASGLVRFVSSGNTIYF
>TRBJ1-1|TRBV11-3
CASSQDRADTEAFF
>TRBJ2-3|TRBV18
CASSPETATDTQYF
>TRBJ1-2|TRBV27
CASTDRVGYGYTF
>TRBJ1-1|TRBV19
CASSIGTVPRAFF
>TRBJ1-2|TRBV27
CASSLGGGPTGGYTF
>TRBJ2-7|TRBV10-3
CAIRRRISYEQYF
>TRBJ2-4|TRBV27
CASSSNQGAAKNIQYF
>TRBJ1-1|TRBV6-5
CASSTSWTANTEAFF
>TRBJ2-5|TRBV4-1
CASSQDGGGTEETQYF
>TRBJ2-7|TRBV7-2
CASSRGRPYEQYF
>TRBJ2-5|TRBV5-1
CASSLTGTGEETQYF
>TRBJ2-7|TRBV5-6
CASSFPRLAGYEPYEQYF
>TRBJ1-1|TRBV11-3
CASSFTVNTEAFF
>TRBJ2-7|TRBV28
CASSPPDSRSYEQYF
>TRBJ1-1|TRBV6-6
CASSSGTLSNTEAFF
>TRBJ2-1|TRBV9
CASNHGAHYNEQFF
>TRBJ2-1|TRBV4-1
CASSQGLAVEQFF
>TRBJ1-5|TRBV2
CASSETADQPQHF
>TRBJ1-1|TRBV5-4
CATGRGGTEAFF
>TRBJ2-7|TRBV5-1
CASSGGGTGYEQYF
>TRBJ2-1|TRBV27
CASRPRGGAASSRPNEQFF
>TRBJ2-3|TRBV5-4
CASSLGGGQGGDTQYF
>TRBJ1-2|TRBV4-1
CASSQLGQKVYGYTF
>TRBJ1-1|TRBV7-9
CASSLGATEAFF
>TRBJ1-5|TRBV27
CASRARTSENYSNQPQHF
>TRBJ2-1|TRBV5-1
CASSSGQGNYNEQFF
>TRBJ2-7|TRBV6-6
CASTRGTGGHVYEQYF
>TRBJ2-5|TRBV6-6
CASSWGGEETQYF
>TRBJ2-7|TRBV10-3
CAIRRAQGLVDEQYF